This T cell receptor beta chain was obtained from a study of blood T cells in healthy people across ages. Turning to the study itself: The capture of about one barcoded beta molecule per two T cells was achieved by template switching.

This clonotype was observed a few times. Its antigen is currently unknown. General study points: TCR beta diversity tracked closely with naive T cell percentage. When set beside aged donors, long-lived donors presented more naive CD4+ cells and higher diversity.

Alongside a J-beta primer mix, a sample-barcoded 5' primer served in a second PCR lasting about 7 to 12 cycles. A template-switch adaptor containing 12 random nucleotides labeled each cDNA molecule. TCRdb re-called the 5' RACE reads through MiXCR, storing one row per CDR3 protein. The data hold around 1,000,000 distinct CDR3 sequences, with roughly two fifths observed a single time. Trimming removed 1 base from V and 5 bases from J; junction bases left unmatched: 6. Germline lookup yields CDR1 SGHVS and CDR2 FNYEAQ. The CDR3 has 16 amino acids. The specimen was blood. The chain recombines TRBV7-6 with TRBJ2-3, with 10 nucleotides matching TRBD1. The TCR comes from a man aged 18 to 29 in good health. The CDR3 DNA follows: TGTGCCAGCAGCTTAGATGTGGGACAGGGGATAGATACGCAGTATTTT. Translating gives CASSLDVGQGIDTQYF. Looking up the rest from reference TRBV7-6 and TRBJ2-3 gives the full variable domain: GAGVSQSPRYKVTKRGQDVALRCDPISGHVSLYWYRQALGQGPEFLTYFNYEAQQDKSGLPNDRFSAERPEGSISTLTIQRTEQRDSAMYRCASSLDVGQGIDTQYFGPGTRLTVL.